The rows below give T cell receptor beta chains drawn from one sample of a study of vaccination effects on CD4 cells after COVID-19. Method: immunoSEQ multiplex PCR; TCRdb's copy keeps in-frame clones and lacks some. The sample records about 45,000 clones, approximately 72% being singletons. No cognate antigen is known for these TCRs. The material was CD4+ T cells from PBMCs cultured with a peptide pool, obtained before COVID-19 vaccination. Every receptor here comes from a human donor who had a prior SARS-CoV-2 infection. CDR3s include the opening cysteine and the closing phenylalanine or tryptophan. D genes are given only for firm matches. Size is omitted from some rows. Given values are once, few, many or a class for expanded clones.

J	size	D	V	DNA	CDR3
TRBJ2-1	once	TRBD2	TRBV5-1	TGCGCCAGCAGCTTTCAGGGACTACGCTCCTACAATGAGCAGTTCTTC	CASSFQGLRSYNEQFF
TRBJ1-5	-	-	TRBV2	TGTGCCAGCACTACGGACCCGATAATCAATCAGCCCCAGCATTTT	CASTTDPIINQPQHF
TRBJ2-1	few	-	TRBV2	TGTGCCAGCGAAGGGAGGGGACACGGGGTCTTC	CASEGRGHGVF
TRBJ2-5	-	-	TRBV30	TGTGCCTGGAGTTCAGAGGGCAGGGTCGAGACCCAGTACTTC	CAWSSEGRVETQYF
TRBJ1-6	once	-	TRBV5-1	TGCGCCAGCAGCTTGGGGCCGACAGAAAATAATTCACCCCTCCACTTT	CASSLGPTENNSPLHF
TRBJ2-7	-	TRBD2	TRBV19	TGTGCCAGTAGAACTAGCGGCTCCTACGAGCAGTACTTC	CASRTSGSYEQYF
TRBJ2-1	-	-	TRBV18	TGTGCCAGCTCACCAGCTGTGGCCGGGGGAAATGAGCAGTTCTTC	CASSPAVAGGNEQFF
TRBJ2-7	-	TRBD1	TRBV5-1	TGCGCCAGCAGCAAGACAGGGGACTACGAGCAGTACTTC	CASSKTGDYEQYF
TRBJ2-1	-	TRBD2	TRBV7-9	TGTGCCAGCACCCAACTAGCGGGAGTCGGAAATGAGCAGTTCTTC	CASTQLAGVGNEQFF
TRBJ2-5	-	-	TRBV11-3	TGTGCCAGCAGCTTCAGGTTTTTAGAGACCCAGTACTTC	CASSFRFLETQYF
TRBJ2-3	-	TRBD2	TRBV4-1	TGCGCCAGCAGCCATGGACTAGCGGAAGATACGCAGTATTTT	CASSHGLAEDTQYF
TRBJ2-1	-	TRBD2	TRBV2	TGTGCCAGCAGTCCCTCTAGCGGAGCCGTGGGAGAGCAGTTCTTC	CASSPSSGAVGEQFF
TRBJ2-1	-	-	TRBV9	TGTGCCAGCAGCGCCAGGACTGCACCAGTCAATGAGCAGTTCTTC	CASSARTAPVNEQFF
TRBJ1-5	few	-	TRBV2	TGTGCCAGCAAAGGAGTAGCCCACCTGGGTGGCCAGCCCCAGCATTTT	CASKGVAHLGGQPQHF
TRBJ2-3	-	TRBD2	TRBV6-2/TRBV6-3	TGTGCCAGCAGTTACCGGTCCGCGGGAGGGCCCCGAGATACGCAGTATTTT	CASSYRSAGGPRDTQYF
TRBJ2-7	-	-	TRBV18	TGTGCCAGCTCACCCCCCGGACTAGAGCAGTACTTC	CASSPPGLEQYF
TRBJ2-3	-	TRBD2	TRBV11-1	TGTGCCAGCAGCTTAGCGCTAGCGGGGGGGACAGATACGCAGTATTTT	CASSLALAGGTDTQYF
TRBJ1-2	-	-	TRBV3-1/TRBV3-2	TGTGCCAGCAGCCAAGATGCCAGGTTCTATGGCTACACCTTC	CASSQDARFYGYTF
TRBJ1-3	-	-	TRBV5-4	TGTGCCAGCAGCTTGGATCCGGGGAACTCTGGAAACACCATATATTTT	CASSLDPGNSGNTIYF
TRBJ2-7	-	-	TRBV5-1	TGCGCCAGCAGCCTAACTAGTCGCGAGCAGTACTTC	CASSLTSREQYF
TRBJ1-1	-	-	TRBV20-1	TGCAGTGCTAGTGGGCAGTACATGAACACTGAAGCTTTCTTT	CSASGQYMNTEAFF
TRBJ2-1	-	TRBD2	TRBV12-5	TGTGCTAGTGGTTTGACTAATTGGGGCGGGAGCTCCTACAATGAGCAGTTCTTC	CASGLTNWGGSSYNEQFF
TRBJ1-5	-	TRBD1	TRBV2	TGTGCCAGCAGCGCAACGGGACAGAACAATCAGCCCCAGCATTTT	CASSATGQNNQPQHF
TRBJ1-1	-	-	TRBV11-3	TGTGCCAGCAGCTTAACTTCGGGGGACACTGAAGCTTTCTTT	CASSLTSGDTEAFF
TRBJ1-2	medium-sized	-	TRBV5-4	TGTGCCAGCAGCCCTGAAGCAGGGAACTATGGCTACACCTTC	CASSPEAGNYGYTF
TRBJ1-2	-	TRBD1	TRBV12-3/TRBV12-4	TGTGCCAGCAGAAGGGACAGGGGTAATGGCTACACCTTC	CASRRDRGNGYTF
TRBJ2-3	-	TRBD1	TRBV18	TGTGCCAGCTCAACGACAGGGGGGGCAGATACGCAGTATTTT	CASSTTGGADTQYF